This is a list of T cell receptor beta chains from one sample in a study of T cells in Graves' hyperthyroidism and ophthalmopathy. TCRdb itself ran the multiplex PCR reads through MiXCR, one entry per CDR3 protein. The data show approximately 360,000 distinct CDR3 sequences, with around 14% seen just once and roughly 26% held by the top ten. Source material: blood. The source of these receptors is a woman aged 18-30 years with Graves' hyperthyroidism that later progressed to Graves' ophthalmopathy. Each CDR3 is given with its conserved first and last residue. Fields, in order: CDR3 length, clone size, V gene, J gene, D gene, CDR3 DNA, CDR3 protein. D genes are given only for firm matches. Not all rows give a size; the values are once, few, many and, for expanded clones, a class.

len: 19
abundance: -
v_gene: TRBV5-1
j_gene: TRBJ2-1
d_gene: TRBD2
CDR3nt: TGCGCCAGCAGCTCGTCGGCTGGGTTCATGACTAGCGGGAAGGATGAGCAGTTCTTC
CDR3aa: CASSSSAGFMTSGKDEQFF

len: 15
abundance: many
v_gene: TRBV12-3/TRBV12-4
j_gene: TRBJ1-1
d_gene: -
CDR3nt: TGTGCCAGCAGTTTAGCATATCAGAGTAACACTGAAGCTTTCTTT
CDR3aa: CASSLAYQSNTEAFF

len: 18
abundance: few
v_gene: TRBV20-1
j_gene: TRBJ2-6
d_gene: TRBD2
CDR3nt: TGCAGTGCGCATCCTCCGTCCGGGACTAGTACTGGGGCCAACGTCCTGACTTTC
CDR3aa: CSAHPPSGTSTGANVLTF

len: 17
abundance: -
v_gene: TRBV4-3
j_gene: TRBJ2-7
d_gene: TRBD1
CDR3nt: TGCGCCAGCAGCCAAGATGAACGGACAGGGGGCACCTACGAGCAGTACTTC
CDR3aa: CASSQDERTGGTYEQYF

len: 15
abundance: many
v_gene: TRBV6-1
j_gene: TRBJ1-2
d_gene: -
CDR3nt: TGTGCCAGCAGTCCCTCGGGTGGGGTTAACTATGGCTACACCTTC
CDR3aa: CASSPSGGVNYGYTF

len: 15
abundance: many
v_gene: TRBV5-1
j_gene: TRBJ2-1
d_gene: TRBD2
CDR3nt: TGCGCCAGCAGGGTTGGAGCGGGAGATTACAATGAGCAGTTCTTC
CDR3aa: CASRVGAGDYNEQFF

len: 13
abundance: few
v_gene: TRBV5-1
j_gene: TRBJ2-2
d_gene: -
CDR3nt: TGCGCCAGCAGCTTGTCCCCCACCGGGGAGCTGTTTTTT
CDR3aa: CASSLSPTGELFF

len: 13
abundance: -
v_gene: TRBV6-5
j_gene: TRBJ2-1
d_gene: -
CDR3nt: TGTGCCAGCAGTTACTCGCAGGTCAATGAGCAGTTCTTC
CDR3aa: CASSYSQVNEQFF

len: 15
abundance: -
v_gene: TRBV5-1
j_gene: TRBJ2-7
d_gene: TRBD2
CDR3nt: TGCGCCAGCAGCCTGGCGGGGGGCCAGGGAGTGGAGCAGTACTTC
CDR3aa: CASSLAGGQGVEQYF

len: 13
abundance: few
v_gene: TRBV10-3
j_gene: TRBJ2-3
d_gene: -
CDR3nt: TGTGCCATCAGGGTTCGGGACACCCCTACGCAGTATTTT
CDR3aa: CAIRVRDTPTQYF

len: 12
abundance: -
v_gene: TRBV27
j_gene: TRBJ2-2
d_gene: -
CDR3nt: TGTGCCAGCAGTTTCTCGGGAGGGGAGCTGTTTTTT
CDR3aa: CASSFSGGELFF

len: 16
abundance: few
v_gene: TRBV3-1
j_gene: TRBJ1-3
d_gene: -
CDR3nt: TGTGCCAGCAGCCTGGATGTGGGGAGCTCTGGAAACACCATATATTTT
CDR3aa: CASSLDVGSSGNTIYF

len: 16
abundance: -
v_gene: TRBV7-9
j_gene: TRBJ1-4
d_gene: TRBD1
CDR3nt: TGTGCCAGCAGCTCAGGGTCTTTCGGGACAGCTGAAAAACTGTTTTTT
CDR3aa: CASSSGSFGTAEKLFF

len: 13
abundance: few
v_gene: TRBV29-1
j_gene: TRBJ2-3
d_gene: -
CDR3nt: TGCAGCGTTAGTGAGGGGCGGACAGATACGCAGTATTTT
CDR3aa: CSVSEGRTDTQYF

len: 15
abundance: many
v_gene: TRBV2
j_gene: TRBJ1-2
d_gene: -
CDR3nt: TGTGCCAGCAGTGAATCTCTACAGGGCGACTATGGCTACACCTTC
CDR3aa: CASSESLQGDYGYTF

len: 14
abundance: -
v_gene: TRBV2
j_gene: TRBJ2-7
d_gene: TRBD2
CDR3nt: TGTGCCAGCAGTGGGAGCGGGATAACCTACGAGCAGTACTTC
CDR3aa: CASSGSGITYEQYF

len: 14
abundance: -
v_gene: TRBV25-1
j_gene: TRBJ2-2
d_gene: -
CDR3nt: TGTGCCAGCAGTGATCGGGGAGTTCCCGGGGAGCTGTTTTTT
CDR3aa: CASSDRGVPGELFF

len: 15
abundance: -
v_gene: TRBV6-2/TRBV6-3
j_gene: TRBJ2-7
d_gene: -
CDR3nt: TGTGCCAGCAGTCCAGACGTTCATGGCCTCTACGAGCAGTACTTC
CDR3aa: CASSPDVHGLYEQYF

len: 14
abundance: many
v_gene: TRBV5-6
j_gene: TRBJ2-5
d_gene: TRBD2
CDR3nt: TGTGCCACCTTTTCCGCGGGAGGAAGAGAGACCCAGTACTTC
CDR3aa: CATFSAGGRETQYF

len: 16
abundance: many
v_gene: TRBV20-1
j_gene: TRBJ2-3
d_gene: -
CDR3nt: TGCAGTGCTATGTGCCCCGAGTGGCGGTTGACGGATACGCAGTATTTT
CDR3aa: CSAMCPEWRLTDTQYF

len: 15
abundance: -
v_gene: TRBV18
j_gene: TRBJ1-2
d_gene: TRBD1
CDR3nt: TGTGCCAGCTCACTGGCACAGGGGATTGGGAATGGCTGCACCTTC
CDR3aa: CASSLAQGIGNGCTF

len: 13
abundance: few
v_gene: TRBV19
j_gene: TRBJ2-7
d_gene: -
CDR3nt: TGTGCCAGTAGTTCTTCTAACGGGAACGAGCAGTACTTC
CDR3aa: CASSSSNGNEQYF

len: 17
abundance: many
v_gene: TRBV15
j_gene: TRBJ2-7
d_gene: TRBD2
CDR3nt: TGTGCCACCAGCAGAGATCAACTAGCGGGAGGGCCACCCGAGCAGTACTTC
CDR3aa: CATSRDQLAGGPPEQYF

len: 13
abundance: -
v_gene: TRBV3-1
j_gene: TRBJ2-5
d_gene: -
CDR3nt: TGTGCCAGCAGCCAAGCACTGGGAGAGACCCAGTACTTC
CDR3aa: CASSQALGETQYF

len: 16
abundance: many
v_gene: TRBV7-9
j_gene: TRBJ1-1
d_gene: -
CDR3nt: TGTGCCAGCAGCCACGGCGTAAATGGGCTGAACACTGAAGCTTTCTTT
CDR3aa: CASSHGVNGLNTEAFF

len: 15
abundance: few
v_gene: TRBV28
j_gene: TRBJ2-7
d_gene: TRBD2
CDR3nt: TGTGCCAGCACCCCGTGGACTAGCGGGATTTACGAGCAGTACTTC
CDR3aa: CASTPWTSGIYEQYF

len: 19
abundance: few
v_gene: TRBV20-1
j_gene: TRBJ2-1
d_gene: TRBD2
CDR3nt: TGCAGTGCTAGAGATCTGGCTAGCGGGAGTTTGAGCTCCTACAATGAGCAGTTCTTC
CDR3aa: CSARDLASGSLSSYNEQFF

len: 14
abundance: many
v_gene: TRBV7-2
j_gene: TRBJ1-5
d_gene: TRBD1
CDR3nt: TGTGCCAGCAGCCCAGACAGGGGACGTCAGCCCCAGCATTTT
CDR3aa: CASSPDRGRQPQHF

len: 13
abundance: -
v_gene: TRBV29-1
j_gene: TRBJ1-1
d_gene: -
CDR3nt: TGCAGCGTTGAAACTGTTTTGAACACTGAAGCTTTCTTT
CDR3aa: CSVETVLNTEAFF

len: 16
abundance: few
v_gene: TRBV6-1
j_gene: TRBJ1-1
d_gene: TRBD1
CDR3nt: TGTGCCGGCAGCCCCTCCTCGACAGGGGTGAACACTGAAGCTTTCTTT
CDR3aa: CAGSPSSTGVNTEAFF

len: 17
abundance: many
v_gene: TRBV6-6
j_gene: TRBJ2-7
d_gene: TRBD2
CDR3nt: TGTGCCAGCAGTTACTCGCCCTCTAGCGGGAGAACCCACGAGCAGTACTTC
CDR3aa: CASSYSPSSGRTHEQYF

len: 14
abundance: many
v_gene: TRBV28
j_gene: TRBJ1-6
d_gene: -
CDR3nt: TGTGCCAGCTCTCATTTGTACGAGGATTCACCCCTCCACTTT
CDR3aa: CASSHLYEDSPLHF

len: 16
abundance: many
v_gene: TRBV20-1
j_gene: TRBJ2-1
d_gene: TRBD1
CDR3nt: TGCAGTGCTACCAACTCACAGGGGGCCTCCTACAATGAGCAGTTCTTC
CDR3aa: CSATNSQGASYNEQFF

len: 13
abundance: many
v_gene: TRBV18
j_gene: TRBJ2-1
d_gene: -
CDR3nt: TGTGCCAGCTCACCGGCGGCATACAATGAGCAGTTCTTC
CDR3aa: CASSPAAYNEQFF

len: 14
abundance: few
v_gene: TRBV20-1
j_gene: TRBJ2-3
d_gene: -
CDR3nt: TGCAGTGTTCCTGGGCGGGGAGAGAGAGATACGCAGTATTTT
CDR3aa: CSVPGRGERDTQYF

len: 14
abundance: many
v_gene: TRBV2
j_gene: TRBJ2-7
d_gene: -
CDR3nt: TGTGCCAGCAGTGAAAGGGTGGCCACCTACGAGCAGTACTTC
CDR3aa: CASSERVATYEQYF

len: 12
abundance: many
v_gene: TRBV5-6
j_gene: TRBJ2-7
d_gene: -
CDR3nt: TGTGCCAGCAGCTTCGGTGGGATAGAGCAGTACTTC
CDR3aa: CASSFGGIEQYF

len: 13
abundance: many
v_gene: TRBV6-2/TRBV6-3
j_gene: TRBJ2-1
d_gene: -
CDR3nt: TGTGCCAGCAGTTACTCGACGGGGCGCAGTGAGTTCTTC
CDR3aa: CASSYSTGRSEFF

len: 12
abundance: many
v_gene: TRBV28
j_gene: TRBJ2-5
d_gene: -
CDR3nt: TGTGCCAGCAGCCAGGGGAAAGAGACCCAGTACTTC
CDR3aa: CASSQGKETQYF

len: 13
abundance: few
v_gene: TRBV20-1
j_gene: TRBJ1-5
d_gene: -
CDR3nt: TGCAGTGCTAGAGCGGGGTTCGATCAGCCCCAGCATTTT
CDR3aa: CSARAGFDQPQHF

len: 13
abundance: many
v_gene: TRBV20-1
j_gene: TRBJ2-3
d_gene: -
CDR3nt: TGCAGTGCTTTTGGACAGAACACAGATACGCAGTATTTT
CDR3aa: CSAFGQNTDTQYF

len: 20
abundance: -
v_gene: TRBV4-1
j_gene: TRBJ2-1
d_gene: TRBD2
CDR3nt: TGCGCCAGCAGGCGATTTGAGCTAGCGGGAGGGCCCTTAAAGAACAATGAGCAGTTCTTC
CDR3aa: CASRRFELAGGPLKNNEQFF

len: 17
abundance: many
v_gene: TRBV5-1
j_gene: TRBJ2-7
d_gene: TRBD2
CDR3nt: TGCGCCAGCAGCTTGGGGCCTAGCGGGAGTAAGAACTACGAGCAGTACTTC
CDR3aa: CASSLGPSGSKNYEQYF

len: 14
abundance: many
v_gene: TRBV5-1
j_gene: TRBJ2-3
d_gene: -
CDR3nt: TGCGCCAGCAGCCCTGGGGGGACCACAGATACGCAGTATTTT
CDR3aa: CASSPGGTTDTQYF

len: 12
abundance: many
v_gene: TRBV7-9
j_gene: TRBJ1-2
d_gene: -
CDR3nt: TGTGCCAGCAGCTTAGGAGGAAATGGCTACACCTTC
CDR3aa: CASSLGGNGYTF

len: 18
abundance: -
v_gene: TRBV4-1
j_gene: TRBJ2-5
d_gene: TRBD1
CDR3nt: TGCGCCAGCAGCCAACCAGCGGCACGACAGGGGTTAAGGGAGACCCAGTACTTC
CDR3aa: CASSQPAARQGLRETQYF

len: 16
abundance: -
v_gene: TRBV5-6
j_gene: TRBJ2-3
d_gene: TRBD2
CDR3nt: TGTGCCAGCAGCTTAGGGACTAGCGGGATCGTAAATACGCAGTATTTT
CDR3aa: CASSLGTSGIVNTQYF

len: 16
abundance: few
v_gene: TRBV4-3
j_gene: TRBJ2-3
d_gene: TRBD1
CDR3nt: TGCGCCAGCAGCCAAGATTCAGGGGGTAGCACAGATACGCAGTATTTT
CDR3aa: CASSQDSGGSTDTQYF

len: 14
abundance: many
v_gene: TRBV5-1
j_gene: TRBJ1-1
d_gene: -
CDR3nt: TGCGCCAGCAGCTTGCAGGGTAGGCACACTGAAGCTTTCTTT
CDR3aa: CASSLQGRHTEAFF

len: 16
abundance: -
v_gene: TRBV10-1
j_gene: TRBJ2-1
d_gene: TRBD2
CDR3nt: TGCGCCAGCAGTGGTAGCGGGAGCATTTCCTACAATGAGCAGTTCTTC
CDR3aa: CASSGSGSISYNEQFF

len: 14
abundance: -
v_gene: TRBV5-1
j_gene: TRBJ1-4
d_gene: TRBD1
CDR3nt: TGCGCCAGCAGCGCCGGACAGGGAGGTGAAAAACTGTTTTTT
CDR3aa: CASSAGQGGEKLFF

len: 15
abundance: many
v_gene: TRBV6-2/TRBV6-3
j_gene: TRBJ2-2
d_gene: TRBD1
CDR3nt: TGTGCCAGCAGCCCGGGACAGGGCCACACCGGGGAGCTGTTTTTT
CDR3aa: CASSPGQGHTGELFF

len: 15
abundance: few
v_gene: TRBV15
j_gene: TRBJ2-5
d_gene: -
CDR3nt: TGTGCCACCAGCAGAGGGGATAGTTACTCAGAGACCCAGTACTTC
CDR3aa: CATSRGDSYSETQYF

len: 15
abundance: many
v_gene: TRBV2
j_gene: TRBJ1-1
d_gene: TRBD1
CDR3nt: TGTGCCAGCAGTCTCCGTGGACAGGGGAACACTGAAGCTTTCTTT
CDR3aa: CASSLRGQGNTEAFF

len: 16
abundance: many
v_gene: TRBV7-9
j_gene: TRBJ1-6
d_gene: -
CDR3nt: TGTGCCAGCAGCACCCGGTCTAACTCTTATAATTCACCCCTCCACTTT
CDR3aa: CASSTRSNSYNSPLHF

len: 15
abundance: -
v_gene: TRBV3-1
j_gene: TRBJ2-4
d_gene: -
CDR3nt: TGTGCCAGCAGCCGAAGCGGGAACAGGGGAAACATTCAGTACTTC
CDR3aa: CASSRSGNRGNIQYF